The T cell receptor beta chain under discussion was sequenced for a study of blood T cell repertoires in COVID-19. The CDR3 contains 14 residues. The V and J ends lost 3 bases and 4 bases respectively, with 10 bases between them. Germline CDR1 and CDR2: MGHDK and SYGVNS. The table came from immunoSEQ multiplex PCR; TCRdb's copy has only in-frame clones and leaves some out. The table records some 57,000 clones, 86% of them present only once. The sample comprised peripheral blood. The clonotype was recovered from an elderly woman with acute or convalescent COVID-19. V gene TRBV25-1 combines with J gene TRBJ1-5; tentative D call: TRBD1 (6 bases). As DNA, the CDR3 is TGTGCCAGCAGTGATGCAGGGGATAATCAGCCCCAGCATTTT. Encoded protein: CASSDAGDNQPQHF.